The 6 T cell receptor beta chains below all came from one sample that was sequenced in a study of cytomegalovirus exposure and HLA in healthy donors. The PCR ran on 60 Vbeta and 13 Jbeta primers. The data were produced by immunoSEQ multiplex PCR, yet TCRdb's version contains in-frame clones alone and is incomplete. The repertoire has around 170,000 clones, about three quarters of them found once; the top ten carry 1.4%. Sequencing used PBMCs. Receptors originate from a man in his late teens or twenties in good health and CMV-seronegative.

This clone occurred a few times. The V gene is TRBV9, the J gene TRBJ2-1; D possibly corresponds to TRBD2 (6 bases). CDR3 length: 16 residues. V was shortened by 2 bases and J by 7 bases, with 19 bases between the two germline ends. In germline, CDR1 is SGDLS, CDR2 YYNGEE. This CDR3 is CASSVGEVVRKNEQFF. The CDR3 DNA follows: TGTGCCAGCAGCGTGGGGGAGGTTGTAAGGAAAAATGAGCAGTTCTTC.

J is TRBJ1-5 and V is TRBV7-9; D is possibly TRBD1 (5 bases). V dropped 1 base and J dropped 1 base, with 14 bases sitting between them. Germline V gene data show CDR1 as SEHNR and CDR2 as FQNEAQ (reference sequence). This CDR3 has 17 amino acids. DNA for the CDR3: TGTGCCAGCAGCTTAGTAACAGGTTGGTCGAGCAATCAGCCCCAGCATTTT. Translating it yields CASSLVTGWSSNQPQHF.

This clone was observed a single time. The V gene is TRBV6-9, the J gene TRBJ1-5; D is undetermined. Trimming shortened V by 5 bases and J by 3 bases, and 17 bases separated the two germline ends. Germline assignment: CDR1 MNHGY and CDR2 SVAAGI. The CDR3 runs to 16 residues. The CDR3 here is CASSPSLAGINQPQHF. CDR3 DNA sequence: TGTGCCAGCAGTCCATCACTAGCGGGGATCAATCAGCCCCAGCATTTT.

The V call is TRBV6-1, the J call TRBJ1-2; the match to TRBD1 covers 7 bases. Germline V CDR1 and CDR2: MNHNS, SASEGT. The ends lost 7 bases at V and 11 bases at J; junction bases unmatched: 19. CDR3 length equals 15 residues. The CDR3: CASTNRGGLTCGYTF. The CDR3 nucleotides are TGTGCCAGCACTAACAGGGGCGGGTTAACATGTGGTTACACCTTC.

V and J are TRBV4-3 and TRBJ2-5, with TRBD1 as a possible D gene (6 bases). With 4 bases removed from V and 4 bases from J, the gap between germline ends came to 16 bases. Germline V gene lookup returns CDR1 LGHNA and CDR2 YSLEER. CDR3 size: 15 residues. CDR3 coding DNA: TGCGCCAGCAGCCTACTGGGGGCGGGTGGAGAGACCCAGTACTTC. Encoded protein: CASSLLGAGGETQYF.

V usage is TRBV5-1 and J usage is TRBJ2-3; TRBD2 agrees at 7 bases. The germline gives CDR1 SGHRS, CDR2 YFSETQ. There are 16 residues in the CDR3. V was clipped by 0 bases and J by 1 base; unmatched bases: 5. This CDR3 is CASSLVSAGGTDTQYF. Written as DNA, the CDR3 is TGCGCCAGCAGCTTGGTATCCGCGGGAGGCACAGATACGCAGTATTTT.